The text below deals with one T cell receptor (beta chain). This sample is drawn from a study of blood T cell repertoires in COVID-19. As for the study in general: The analysed material was cDNA or gDNA that came from T cells, B-cell-depleted T cells, or PBMCs.

Original data processing: Estimated nucleated cell counts came from reference gene primer amplification. TCRdb's copy holds only in-frame clones and misses some; the assay was immunoSEQ multiplex PCR. V, J and clone size are those of that table, while D and trimming were read from the DNA. The sample contains 250,000 to 300,000 clones, 85% to 90% of which appear only once. J was trimmed by 1 base and V by 1 base; bases with no gene match: 16. This CDR3 has 19 residues. Germline V gene data show CDR1 as SGDLS and CDR2 as YYNGEE. The chain combines TRBV9 with TRBJ2-5, with 7 nucleotides matching TRBD1. The receptor was isolated from a woman in her thirties or forties who had recovered from COVID-19. The sequenced sample consisted of peripheral blood. This chain's CDR3 is CASSVNGASARGSQETQYF. The CDR3 DNA is TGTGCCAGCAGCGTAAATGGGGCCTCGGCCAGGGGGTCCCAAGAGACCCAGTACTTC.